A single sample gave rise to the 5 T cell receptor beta chains below, sequenced in a study. Treg sorting used a CD4+CD25+CD127-/low gate. TCRdb reanalysed the 5' RACE reads using MiXCR and keeps one entry per CDR3 protein. The sample comprises 10,000 or so distinct CDR3 sequences, under 40% of which are singletons, and around 5.3% rests with the top ten. The sequenced sample was Tregs sorted from blood. These receptors were collected from a female donor with breast cancer.

For this clonotype: The junction and the germline gene differ at one end; a read error may be behind it. This rearrangement joins TRBV4-2 to TRBJ2-1; possibly TRBD2 for D (5 bases). The CDR3 contains 18 residues. The germline CDR1 and CDR2 sequences are LGHNA and YNFKEQ. The CDR3 spells CAGSQEYGDGEKHNEQFF. CDR3 in DNA: TGTGCCGGCAGCCAGGAATATGGAGACGGGGAGAAGCACAATGAGCAGTTCTTC.

A few counts support this clonotype. This rearrangement joins TRBV18 to TRBJ2-4; no clear D. This CDR3 has 13 residues. Germline-derived CDR1 and CDR2 are KGHSH and LQKENI. Between the trimmed V and J ends, which lost 6 bases and 7 bases, there was a span of 13 bases. The CDR3 DNA reads as TGTGCCAGCTCCCAACGGACGTCCAACATTCAGTACTTC. Residues: CASSQRTSNIQYF.

The rearrangement links TRBV7-2 to TRBJ2-7, with 7 bases that match TRBD1. The V gene end was trimmed by 5 bases and the J gene end by 3 bases; junction bases not matched to a gene: 16. This CDR3 contains 17 residues. Germline V gene data show CDR1 as SGHTA and CDR2 as FQGNSA. CDR3 region: CASSGRKRGQPDYEQYF. The CDR3 DNA follows: TGTGCCAGCAGCGGGCGAAAAAGGGGACAGCCTGACTACGAGCAGTACTTC.

The V and J genes are TRBV20-1 and TRBJ2-5; D ambiguous. Germline V gene sequence: CDR1 DFQATT, CDR2 SNEGSKA (reference sequence). The ends were cut back, 3 bases at V and 2 bases at J, with 10 bases in the middle. This CDR3 has 13 amino acids. CDR3 region: CSARWWQQETQYF. The CDR3 nucleotides are TGCAGTGCTAGGTGGTGGCAGCAAGAGACCCAGTACTTC.

This clonotype has only one observation. The chain combines TRBV25-1 with TRBJ2-3; tentatively, D is TRBD1 (5 bases). Trimming pared 1 base from V and 7 bases from J, leaving 15 bases between. Germline CDR1 reads MGHDK; CDR2 reads SYGVNS. This CDR3 comprises 15 residues. The CDR3 loop is CASSESRQSIHTQYF. CDR3 DNA: TGTGCCAGCAGTGAATCCCGACAGAGTATACATACGCAGTATTTT.